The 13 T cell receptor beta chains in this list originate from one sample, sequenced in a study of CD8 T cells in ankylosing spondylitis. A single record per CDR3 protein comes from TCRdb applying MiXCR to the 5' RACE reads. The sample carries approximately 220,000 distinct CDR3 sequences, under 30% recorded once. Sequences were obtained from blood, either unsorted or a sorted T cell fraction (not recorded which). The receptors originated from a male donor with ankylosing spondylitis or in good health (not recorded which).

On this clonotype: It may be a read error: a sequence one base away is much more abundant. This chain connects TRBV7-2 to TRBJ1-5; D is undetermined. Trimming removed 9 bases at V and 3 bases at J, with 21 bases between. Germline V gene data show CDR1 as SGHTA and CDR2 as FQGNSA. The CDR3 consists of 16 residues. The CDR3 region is CARSPHAPNLNQPQHF. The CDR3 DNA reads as TGTGCCAGAAGCCCCCACGCGCCAAATCTCAATCAGCCCCAGCATTTT.

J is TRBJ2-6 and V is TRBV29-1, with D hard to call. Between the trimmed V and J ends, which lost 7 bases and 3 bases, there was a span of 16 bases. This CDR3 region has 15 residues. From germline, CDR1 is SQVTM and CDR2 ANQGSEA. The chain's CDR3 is CSAPPKLRGANVLTF. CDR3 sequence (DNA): TGCAGCGCCCCCCCCAAGCTGCGTGGGGCCAACGTCCTGACTTTC. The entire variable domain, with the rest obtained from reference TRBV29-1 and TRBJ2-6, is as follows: SAVISQKPSRDICQRGTSLTIQCQVDSQVTMMFWYRQQPGQSLTLIATANQGSEATYESGFVIDKFPISRPNLTFSTLTVSNMSPEDSSIYLCSAPPKLRGANVLTFGAGSRLTVL.

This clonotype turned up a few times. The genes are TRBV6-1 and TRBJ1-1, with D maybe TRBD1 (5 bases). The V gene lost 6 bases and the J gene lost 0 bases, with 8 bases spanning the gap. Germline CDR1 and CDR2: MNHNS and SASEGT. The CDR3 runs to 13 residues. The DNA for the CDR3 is TGTGCCAGCAGGAGGGGCTTGAACACTGAAGCTTTCTTT. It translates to CASRRGLNTEAFF.

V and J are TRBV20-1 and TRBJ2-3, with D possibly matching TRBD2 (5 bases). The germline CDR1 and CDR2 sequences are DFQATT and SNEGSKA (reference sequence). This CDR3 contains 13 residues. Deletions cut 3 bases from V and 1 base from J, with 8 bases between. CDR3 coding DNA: TGCAGTGCTAGCTATAGCGGCACAGATACGCAGTATTTT. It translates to CSASYSGTDTQYF.

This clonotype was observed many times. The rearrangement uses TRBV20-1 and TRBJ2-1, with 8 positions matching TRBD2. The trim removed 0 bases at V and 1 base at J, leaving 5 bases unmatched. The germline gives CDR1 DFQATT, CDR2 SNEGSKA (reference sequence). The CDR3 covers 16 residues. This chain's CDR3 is CSAREPSGLSYNEQFF. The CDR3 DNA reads TGCAGTGCTAGAGAGCCTAGCGGGTTATCCTACAATGAGCAGTTCTTC.

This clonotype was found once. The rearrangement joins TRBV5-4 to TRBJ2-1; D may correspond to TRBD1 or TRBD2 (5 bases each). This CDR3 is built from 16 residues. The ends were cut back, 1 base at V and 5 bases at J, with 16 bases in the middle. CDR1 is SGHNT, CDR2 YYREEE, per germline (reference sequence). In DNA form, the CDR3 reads TGTGCCAGCAGCTTGAGTTTGGGTAGGGGACACAATGAGCAGTTCTTC. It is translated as CASSLSLGRGHNEQFF.

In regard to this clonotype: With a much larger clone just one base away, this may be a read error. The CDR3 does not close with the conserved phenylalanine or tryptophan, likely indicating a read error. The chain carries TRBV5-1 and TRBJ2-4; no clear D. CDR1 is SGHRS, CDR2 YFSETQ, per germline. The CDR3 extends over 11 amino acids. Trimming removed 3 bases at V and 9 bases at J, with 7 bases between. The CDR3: CASSSKGIQYS. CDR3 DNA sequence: TGCGCCAGCAGCTCCAAGGGCATTCAGTACTCC.

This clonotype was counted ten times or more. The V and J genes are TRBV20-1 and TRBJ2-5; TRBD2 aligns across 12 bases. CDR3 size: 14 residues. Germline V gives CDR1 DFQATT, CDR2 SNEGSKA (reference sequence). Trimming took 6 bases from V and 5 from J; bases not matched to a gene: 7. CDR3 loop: CSARDGLAGETQYF. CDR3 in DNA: TGCAGTGCACGAGACGGACTAGCGGGGGAGACCCAGTACTTC.

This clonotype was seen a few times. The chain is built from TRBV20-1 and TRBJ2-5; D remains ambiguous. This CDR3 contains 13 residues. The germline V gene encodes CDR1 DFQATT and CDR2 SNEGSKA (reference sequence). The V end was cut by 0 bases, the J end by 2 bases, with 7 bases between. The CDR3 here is CSARDIRQETQYF. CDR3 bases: TGCAGTGCTAGAGATATCAGACAAGAGACCCAGTACTTC.

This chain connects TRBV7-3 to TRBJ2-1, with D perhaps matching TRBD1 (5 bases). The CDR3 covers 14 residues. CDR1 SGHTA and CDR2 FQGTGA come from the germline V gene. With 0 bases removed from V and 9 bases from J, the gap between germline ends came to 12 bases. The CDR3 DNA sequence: TGTGCCAGCAGCTTAACGGGGCTATCGACTGAGCAGTTCTTC. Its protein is CASSLTGLSTEQFF.

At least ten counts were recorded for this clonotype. CDR3 bases: TGTGCCAGCAGCACCCGGGACACCAGAAATAATTCACCCCTCCACTTT. Translation gives CASSTRDTRNNSPLHF. This chain uses TRBV9 with TRBJ1-6; D might be TRBD1 (6 bases). The germline V and J ends were trimmed by 4 bases and 5 bases, with 16 bases remaining between them. The CDR3 consists of 16 residues. CDR1 is SGDLS, CDR2 YYNGEE, per germline.

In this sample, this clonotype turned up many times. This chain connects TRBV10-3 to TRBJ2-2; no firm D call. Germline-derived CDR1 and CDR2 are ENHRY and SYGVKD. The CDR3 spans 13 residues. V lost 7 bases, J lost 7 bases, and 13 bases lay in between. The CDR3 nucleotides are TGTGCCATCAAGAAGGAAATTATCGGGGAGCTGTTTTTT. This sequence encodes CAIKKEIIGELFF.

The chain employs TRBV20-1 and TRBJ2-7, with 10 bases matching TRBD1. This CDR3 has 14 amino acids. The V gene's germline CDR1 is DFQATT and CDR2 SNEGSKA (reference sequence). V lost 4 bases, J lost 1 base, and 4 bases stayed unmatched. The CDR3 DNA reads TGCAGTGCTATTAGACAGGGGGCGTCCTACGAGCAGTACTTC. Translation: CSAIRQGASYEQYF.